The 3 T cell receptor beta chains in this list originate from one sample, sequenced in a study of T-cell reconstitution after alpha-beta-depleted transplantation in children. The authors prepared the TCRbeta library with unique molecular identifiers. TCRdb itself ran the PCR reads through MiXCR, one entry per CDR3 protein. Of about 980,000 distinct CDR3 sequences listed, 25% to 30% were seen once; the top ten hold over 25%. Sequencing was performed on PBMCs, mostly from graft donor cells, taken 360 days after TCRalphabeta/CD19-depleted stem cell transplant. The source is a boy in the first two years of life who had a stem cell transplant for SCID, so the T cells may come from the graft donor.

V gene TRBV5-1 combines with J gene TRBJ2-3; no definite D call. This CDR3 is built from 13 residues. V was shortened by 6 bases and J by 0 bases, with 8 bases between the two germline ends. Germline V gene sequence: CDR1 SGHRS, CDR2 YFSETQ. This chain's CDR3 is CASMVYSTDTQYF. CDR3 DNA: TGCGCCAGCATGGTCTACAGCACAGATACGCAGTATTTT.

This clonotype was detected a few times. The chain employs TRBV20-1 and TRBJ2-2; 7 positions agree with TRBD1. CDR1 is DFQATT, CDR2 SNEGSKA, per germline (reference sequence). Unmatched junction bases numbered 5, after V lost 6 bases and J lost 1 base. This CDR3 has 14 amino acids. CDR3 nucleotide sequence: TGCAGTGCATCCGGGACAGAGAACACCGGGGAGCTGTTTTTT. Translated: CSASGTENTGELFF.

V and J are TRBV6-1 and TRBJ2-1, with a possible D match to TRBD2 (5 bases). Trimming removed 7 bases from V and 5 bases from J, with 18 bases in between. Germline V lookup: CDR1 MNHNS, CDR2 SASEGT. CDR3 size: 15 residues. Here the CDR3 reads CASNSRSGTHNEQFF. The CDR3 nucleotides are TGTGCCAGCAACTCGAGGAGCGGTACCCACAATGAGCAGTTCTTC.